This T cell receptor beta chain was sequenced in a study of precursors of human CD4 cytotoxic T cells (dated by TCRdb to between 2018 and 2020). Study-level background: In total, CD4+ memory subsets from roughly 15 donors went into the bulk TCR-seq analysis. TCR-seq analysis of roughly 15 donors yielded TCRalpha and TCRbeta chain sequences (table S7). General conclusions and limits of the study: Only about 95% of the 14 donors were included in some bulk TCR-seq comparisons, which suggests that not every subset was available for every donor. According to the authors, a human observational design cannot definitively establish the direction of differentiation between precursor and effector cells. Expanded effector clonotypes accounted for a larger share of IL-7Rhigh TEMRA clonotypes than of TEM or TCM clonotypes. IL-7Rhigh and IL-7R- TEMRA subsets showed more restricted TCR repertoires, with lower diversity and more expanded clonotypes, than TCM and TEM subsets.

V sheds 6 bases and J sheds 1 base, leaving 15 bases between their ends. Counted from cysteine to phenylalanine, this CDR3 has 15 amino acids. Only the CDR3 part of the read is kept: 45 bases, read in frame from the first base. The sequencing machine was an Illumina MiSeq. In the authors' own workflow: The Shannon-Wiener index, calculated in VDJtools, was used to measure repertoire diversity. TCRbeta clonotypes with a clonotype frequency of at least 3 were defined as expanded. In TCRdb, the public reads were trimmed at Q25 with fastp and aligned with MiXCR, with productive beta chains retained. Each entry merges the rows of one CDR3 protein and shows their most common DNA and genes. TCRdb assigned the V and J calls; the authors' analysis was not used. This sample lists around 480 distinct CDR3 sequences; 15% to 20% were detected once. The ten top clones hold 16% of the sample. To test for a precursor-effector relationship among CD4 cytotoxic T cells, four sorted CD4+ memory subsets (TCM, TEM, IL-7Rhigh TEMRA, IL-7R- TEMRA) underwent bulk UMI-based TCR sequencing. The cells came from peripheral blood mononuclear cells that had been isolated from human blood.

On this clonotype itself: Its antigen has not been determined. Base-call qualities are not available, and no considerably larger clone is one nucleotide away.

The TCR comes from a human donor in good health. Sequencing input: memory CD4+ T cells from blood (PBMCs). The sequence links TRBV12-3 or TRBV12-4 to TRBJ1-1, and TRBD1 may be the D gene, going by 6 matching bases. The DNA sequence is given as TGTGCCAGCAGCTCCCCGGACAGCGCGAACACTGAAGCTTTCTTT. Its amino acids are CASSSPDSANTEAFF.